What follows is one T cell receptor beta chain and its context. Its antigen is still unknown. At the deep level, the assay was run. The data were produced by immunoSEQ multiplex PCR, yet TCRdb's version contains in-frame clones alone and is incomplete. This table has 660,000 or so clones, about 96% appearing once. Positively selected for CCR7, the CD45RO-negative cells used as naive CD8 cells excluded terminally differentiated effector memory CD45RA+ cells. The data are from a study of shared clonotypes between healthy human individuals. This CDR3 is 15 amino acids long. Germline CDR1 WSHSY, CDR2 SAAADI. V trimming: 3 bases; J trimming: 2 bases; junction bases outside the gene matches: 2. Regarding the study as a whole: The study generally estimated greater richness for naive than memory subsets. When compared with the clonotypes that were shared by all four sorted-subset donors, the non-shared clonotypes turned out to have lower generation probabilities.

Specimen: naive CD8+ T cells sorted from blood. The clonotype originates from a woman in her 30s in good health. V and J are TRBV10-2 and TRBJ2-2, with TRBD1 identical over 8 bases. This chain's CDR3 is CASSDDRGNTGELFF. The CDR3 bases are TGCGCCAGCAGTGACGACAGGGGAAACACCGGGGAGCTGTTTTTT.